Listed here are 31 T cell receptor beta chains from one sample, sequenced in a study of blood T cell repertoires in COVID-19. Using immunoSEQ multiplex PCR, the repertoire was profiled, and TCRdb retains in-frame clones only, with some absent. The sample lists roughly 500,000 clones, roughly 90% occurring once. The sequenced sample was PBMCs or T cells enriched from blood (not recorded which). These receptors were collected from a woman between 40 and 55 years old who had recovered from COVID-19.

This rearrangement joins TRBV19 to TRBJ2-1; TRBD2 might be the D (5 bases). The CDR3 has 15 amino acids. V was trimmed by 3 bases and J by 0 bases, leaving 9 bases between them. Germline V gene sequence: CDR1 LNHDA, CDR2 SQIVND (reference sequence). As DNA, the CDR3 is TGTGCCAGTAGTATGCCGGGAAGCTCCTACAATGAGCAGTTCTTC. Translation gives CASSMPGSSYNEQFF.

The V call is TRBV4-3, the J call TRBJ2-1; no definite D call. The V end was cut by 4 bases, the J end by 10 bases, with 14 bases between. This CDR3 has 13 residues. Germline assignment: CDR1 LGHNA and CDR2 YSLEER. CDR3 loop: CASSPQTRREQFF. The CDR3 region has the DNA TGCGCCAGCAGCCCTCAGACCCGGCGGGAGCAGTTCTTC.

J is TRBJ2-3 and V is TRBV10-3; TRBD1 is a possible D gene (6 bases). Germline V gene sequence: CDR1 ENHRY, CDR2 SYGVKD. The CDR3 is made up of 15 amino acids. V was shortened by 7 bases and J by 3 bases, with 17 bases between the two germline ends. CDR3: CAINAQGRATDTQYF. The DNA for the CDR3 is TGTGCCATCAACGCACAGGGCCGAGCTACAGATACGCAGTATTTT.

This sequence joins TRBV6-2 or TRBV6-3 and TRBJ2-1; D is perhaps TRBD2 (6 bases). There are 14 residues in the CDR3. Trimming took off 5 bases at V and 6 bases at J, with 14 bases between the two ends. Germline lookup yields CDR1 MNHEY and CDR2 SVGEGT. Here the CDR3 DNA reads TGTGCCAGCAGTAGGACTAAACGGGGCAATGAGCAGTTCTTC. Amino acids: CASSRTKRGNEQFF.

This clone was seen more than once but under ten times. V usage is TRBV27 and J usage is TRBJ1-1; a possible D gene is TRBD1 (6 bases). The CDR3 sequence is 14 residues long. Germline CDR1 and CDR2: MNHEY and SMNVEV (reference sequence). The V end was cut by 7 bases, the J end by 8 bases, with 20 bases between. The CDR3 sequence is CASTRTTGPSEAFF. Written as DNA, the CDR3 is TGTGCCAGCACTAGGACCACAGGGCCCTCCGAAGCTTTCTTT.

The genes are TRBV7-9 and TRBJ1-1; no reliable D call. Looked up from germline, CDR1 is SEHNR and CDR2 is FQNEAQ (reference sequence). Trimming shortened V by 0 bases and J by 0 bases, and 11 bases separated the two germline ends. CDR3 length: 16 residues. The CDR3 coding sequence is TGTGCCAGCAGCTTAGCCCCTAGAGGGCTGAACACTGAAGCTTTCTTT. Amino acid sequence: CASSLAPRGLNTEAFF.

This chain joins TRBV19 and TRBJ2-3; 9 bases align to TRBD1. The germline V gene encodes CDR1 LNHDA and CDR2 SQIVND (reference sequence). J lost 1 base, V lost 4 bases, and 18 bases had no gene match. The CDR3 length is 20 residues. CDR3 protein: CASSSLPGTGYVSGTDTQYF. The CDR3 DNA follows: TGTGCCAGTAGTAGTTTACCGGGGACAGGGTATGTATCTGGCACAGATACGCAGTATTTT.

This chain joins TRBV7-2 and TRBJ2-3, with 13 bases identical to TRBD2. CDR1 SGHTA and CDR2 FQGNSA come from the germline V gene. Losses at the gene ends were 3 bases for V and 6 bases for J; bases not matched to a gene: 9. The CDR3 runs to 17 residues. CDR3 amino acids: CASSFRTSGRMADTQYF. The CDR3, as DNA: TGTGCCAGCAGCTTCCGGACTAGCGGGAGAATGGCGGATACGCAGTATTTT.

This chain links TRBV5-1 with TRBJ2-5, with 16 bases fitting TRBD2. Germline CDR1 is SGHRS and CDR2 is YFSETQ. The CDR3 contains 17 residues. Trimming took 4 bases from V and 4 from J; bases not matched to a gene: 7. CDR3 nucleotides: TGCGCCAGCAGCCCGGGACTAGCGGGAGGGCCGGGAGAGACCCAGTACTTC. Its translation: CASSPGLAGGPGETQYF. Full variable domain (remainder filled in from reference TRBV5-1 and TRBJ2-5): KAGVTQTPRYLIKTRGQQVTLSCSPISGHRSVSWYQQTPGQGLQFLFEYFSETQRNKGNFPGRFSGRQFSNSRSEMNVSTLELGDSALYLCASSPGLAGGPGETQYFGPGTRLLVL.

The chain is built from TRBV4-3 and TRBJ2-1; 7 bases are a match to TRBD2. The germline CDR1 and CDR2 sequences are LGHNA and YSLEER. The CDR3 is made up of 14 amino acids. V lost 1 base and J lost 9; bases outside the gene matches: 6. Here the CDR3 DNA reads TGCGCCAGCAGCCAAGGACCCGGGAGGAGTGAGCAGTTCTTC. It yields the protein CASSQGPGRSEQFF.

CDR3 protein: CASSEDRGVGKLFF. The CDR3 DNA follows: TGTGCCAGCAGTGAAGACAGGGGTGTGGGAAAACTGTTTTTT. The rearrangement joins TRBV6-1 to TRBJ1-4, with 7 nucleotides matching TRBD1. Germline loops: CDR1 MNHNS, CDR2 SASEGT. The V gene end was trimmed by 1 base and the J gene end by 10 bases; junction bases not matched to a gene: 6. CDR3 size: 14 residues.

Only one count was recorded for this clone. The genes are TRBV9 and TRBJ1-4; 7 bases align to TRBD1. Germline V gives CDR1 SGDLS, CDR2 YYNGEE. This CDR3 has 15 residues. Germline trimming cut 1 base from V and 5 bases from J; bases unmatched to any gene: 5. CDR3: CASSVRTGINEKLFF. The CDR3 nucleotides read TGTGCCAGCAGCGTACGGACAGGTATAAATGAAAAACTGTTTTTT.

The chain links TRBV24-1 to TRBJ2-1, with 12 bases lining up with TRBD1. The CDR3 consists of 16 residues. CDR1 and CDR2 (germline): KGHDR, SFDVKD. The V segment lost 3 bases and the J segment 5 bases; nucleotides outside the gene matches: 4. The CDR3 spells CATSDPGTGGDNEQFF. The CDR3 DNA sequence: TGTGCCACCAGTGATCCCGGGACAGGGGGCGACAATGAGCAGTTCTTC.

CDR3 loop: CASSPARGGLAGETQYF. CDR3 DNA: TGTGCCAGCAGCCCTGCACGGGGGGGACTAGCGGGAGAGACCCAGTACTTC. The V call is TRBV7-9, the J call TRBJ2-5, with 12 bases lining up with TRBD2. The CDR3 extends over 17 amino acids. J gave up 4 bases and V 5 bases, and 11 bases lay outside the gene matches. CDR1 is SEHNR and CDR2 is FQNEAQ in the germline V gene (reference sequence).

The gene calls are TRBV7-8 and TRBJ2-7; weak D call: TRBD1 (5 bases). The V end lost 0 bases, the J end lost 3 bases, and 9 bases lay between the germline ends. The germline CDR1 and CDR2 sequences are SGHVS and FQNEAQ. CDR3 length: 14 residues. The CDR3 is CASSLARTFYEQYF. The CDR3 DNA follows: TGTGCCAGCAGCTTAGCTCGGACATTCTACGAGCAGTACTTC.

This chain joins TRBV10-3 and TRBJ2-7; TRBD1 agrees at 8 bases. This CDR3 contains 14 residues. CDR1 is ENHRY, CDR2 SYGVKD, per germline. Trimming cost V 7 bases and J 5 bases; bases outside gene matches: 10. The CDR3 region has the DNA TGTGCCATCACAAGTCGGCAGGGGGCCGACGAGCAGTACTTC. Translation: CAITSRQGADEQYF.

In DNA, the CDR3 is TGTGCCAGCAGCTTAGCCCCAGGGAACACTGAAGCTTTCTTT. Translated: CASSLAPGNTEAFF. V is TRBV7-9 and J is TRBJ1-1, with D unclear. CDR3 length equals 14 residues. The V end was cut by 0 bases, the J end by 1 base, with 6 bases between. Germline V gene lookup returns CDR1 SEHNR and CDR2 FQNEAQ (reference sequence).

The CDR3 DNA follows: TGCGCCAGCAGCCAAGCCAGATCAGCGCCGGAAGCCAAAAACATTCAGTACTTC. Protein: CASSQARSAPEAKNIQYF. This chain uses TRBV4-1 with TRBJ2-4; D not resolved. The CDR3 is 18 amino acids. Germline CDR1 reads MGHRA; CDR2 reads YSYEKL. V shed 1 base and J shed 0 bases, with 16 bases lying between them.

The V and J genes are TRBV29-1 and TRBJ1-1; TRBD1 is a possible D gene (6 bases). CDR1 is SQVTM, CDR2 ANQGSEA, per germline. The CDR3 has 14 amino acids. V gave up 4 bases and J gave up 0 bases, with 12 bases separating them. CDR3 bases: TGCAGCGTTGTGGGGGCCTCCATGAACACTGAAGCTTTCTTT. Encoded protein: CSVVGASMNTEAFF. The full variable domain, in which reference TRBV29-1 and TRBJ1-1 provide the parts outside the CDR3, is SAVISQKPSRDICQRGTSLTIQCQVDSQVTMMFWYRQQPGQSLTLIATANQGSEATYESGFVIDKFPISRPNLTFSTLTVSNMSPEDSSIYLCSVVGASMNTEAFFGQGTRLTVV.

The chain joins TRBV6-2 or TRBV6-3 to TRBJ2-1; 7 bases match TRBD2. The germline V gene has CDR1 MNHEY and CDR2 SVGEGT. The CDR3 totals 16 residues. Trimming cost V 0 bases and J 10 bases; bases outside gene matches: 12. The CDR3 DNA is TGTGCCAGCAGTTACTCGCTCCCAGCTAGCGGATCCGAGCAGTTCTTC. This encodes CASSYSLPASGSEQFF.

This chain connects TRBV5-1 to TRBJ1-1, with D uncertain. This CDR3 has 15 residues. V was cut by 0 bases and J by 0 bases, with 9 bases left in between. Germline CDR1 SGHRS, CDR2 YFSETQ. The CDR3 region is CASSLDVRMNTEAFF. The CDR3 nucleotides are TGCGCCAGCAGCTTGGATGTGAGAATGAACACTGAAGCTTTCTTT. The variable domain in full, with the rest retrieved from reference TRBV5-1 and TRBJ1-1, is KAGVTQTPRYLIKTRGQQVTLSCSPISGHRSVSWYQQTPGQGLQFLFEYFSETQRNKGNFPGRFSGRQFSNSRSEMNVSTLELGDSALYLCASSLDVRMNTEAFFGQGTRLTVV.

CDR3 DNA: TGTGCCAGCAGCTTGGCAGGGTGGTCAAACACTGAAGCTTTCTTT. The encoded protein is CASSLAGWSNTEAFF. This sequence joins TRBV5-8 and TRBJ1-1, with a weak D call TRBD1 (5 bases). The CDR3 is 15 amino acids. Germline values: CDR1 SGHTS, CDR2 YDEGEE. Trimming left V 0 bases short and J 2 bases short, with 11 bases between.

The chain combines TRBV7-9 with TRBJ2-7, with 8 bases fitting TRBD2. The V gene's germline CDR1 is SEHNR and CDR2 FQNEAQ (reference sequence). The CDR3 covers 14 residues. With V trimmed by 5 bases and J by 1 base, 4 bases remained unmatched. The DNA of the CDR3 is TGTGCCAGCAGCCAACCTAGCGGGTCCTACGAGCAGTACTTC. It specifies CASSQPSGSYEQYF.

The chain recombines TRBV19 with TRBJ1-5; D not certain. Trimming took 5 bases from V and 4 from J, leaving 15 bases between them. The CDR3 spans 15 residues. Germline V CDR1 and CDR2: LNHDA, SQIVND (reference sequence). The CDR3 loop reads CASSAGLFPNQPQHF. As DNA, the CDR3 is TGTGCCAGTAGTGCCGGACTGTTCCCGAATCAGCCCCAGCATTTT.

This clone was seen a single time. Other DNA variants within this sample encode the same CDR3. This sequence joins TRBV11-3 and TRBJ1-4, with TRBD1 matching 9 bases. The ends lost 5 bases at V and 0 bases at J; junction bases unmatched: 1. The CDR3 covers 15 residues. Germline-derived CDR1 and CDR2 are SGHNT and YENEEA. CDR3 sequence reads: CASSRTGATNEKLFF. The DNA for the CDR3 is TGTGCCAGCAGCCGGACAGGGGCAACTAATGAAAAACTGTTTTTT.

The rearrangement joins TRBV18 to TRBJ1-1; D gene uncertain. Germline V gene data show CDR1 as KGHSH and CDR2 as LQKENI. V was clipped by 2 bases and J by 3 bases, with 7 bases between them. The CDR3 runs to 13 residues. The CDR3 region has the DNA TGTGCCAGCTCACCAGTAAGAGACACTGAAGCTTTCTTT. It is translated as CASSPVRDTEAFF.

About this clone itself: The junction departs from germline at one end; a sequencing error may be responsible. The J gene is TRBJ2-1, the V gene TRBV7-8, with TRBD1 identical over 8 bases. The CDR3 consists of 15 residues. Germline V lookup: CDR1 SGHVS, CDR2 FQNEAQ. This CDR3 reads CASSLTGDRYKEQFF. The CDR3 nucleotides read TGTGCCAGCAGCTTAACGGGGGACAGGTACAAGGAGCAGTTCTTC.

The chain recombines TRBV6-5 with TRBJ1-4, with 7 nucleotides matching TRBD1. The CDR3 is 16 residues long. The ends lost 2 bases at V and 8 bases at J; junction bases unmatched: 11. Germline V gene data show CDR1 as MNHEY and CDR2 as SVGAGI. CDR3 in DNA: TGTGCCAGCAGTTACACCGATGGACAGGTCGGGGAAAAACTGTTTTTT. Amino acid sequence: CASSYTDGQVGEKLFF.

The rearrangement links TRBV4-3 to TRBJ1-3; D unclear. V was pared by 2 bases and J by 0 bases, with 17 bases between. The germline gives CDR1 LGHNA, CDR2 YSLEER. The CDR3 totals 18 residues. CDR3 nucleotides: TGCGCCAGCAGCCAATCCCTTGGGAGGGTAAGCTCTGGAAACACCATATATTTT. Translating gives CASSQSLGRVSSGNTIYF.

DNA of the CDR3: TGTGCCATCAGTGGACAGGGGGACGAGCAGTACTTC. Translation gives CAISGQGDEQYF. The chain couples TRBV10-3 to TRBJ2-7, with 9 bases matching TRBD1. Germline V gene data show CDR1 as ENHRY and CDR2 as SYGVKD. With 4 bases clipped from V and 5 bases from J, the junction kept 0 bases outside the gene matches. The CDR3 sequence is 12 residues long.

V usage is TRBV1 and J usage is TRBJ2-7; the tabulated D call, TRBD2, remains unverified against the DNA. TRBV1 is given as a pseudogene. The CDR3 contains 16 residues. CDR3 DNA sequence: TGCACCAGCAGCCAAGGACTAGCGGGAACTTACTACGAGCAGTACTTC. Its protein is CTSSQGLAGTYYEQYF.